One TCR beta chain is described in this entry. The antigen remains unidentified. Trimming pared 6 bases from V and 6 bases from J, leaving 12 bases between. The CDR3 has 13 residues. CDR1 is MDHEN and CDR2 is SYDVKM in the germline V gene. These data come from a study of OX40 agonist ivuxolimab in advanced cancers. Turning to the study itself: Previous treatment with anti-PD-1, anti-PD-L1 or anti-CTLA-4 therapy was allowed; more than 35% had received some.

Study results and limitations: Antigens targeted by the expanded peripheral T cells were not determined. Patients who responded partially at 0.1-3.0 mg/kg showed clonal expansion ranking among the lowest.

Profiled with immunoSEQ multiplex PCR; TCRdb holds only in-frame clones, not every one. The sample has 25,000 to 35,000 clones; 84% are singletons. The sequence derives from an adult with an advanced solid tumor such as melanoma, head and neck, liver or kidney cancer. The input for sequencing was CD4+ or CD8+ T cells sorted from blood, taken in a trial of the OX40 agonist ivuxolimab. The chain carries TRBV28 and TRBJ2-1, with D perhaps TRBD1 (6 bases). The CDR3 sequence is CASSKDSPNEQFF. CDR3 sequence (DNA): TGTGCCAGCAGCAAGGACAGCCCCAATGAGCAGTTCTTC. Variable domain in full (rest from reference TRBV28 and TRBJ2-1): DVKVTQSSRYLVKRTGEKVFLECVQDMDHENMFWYRQDPGLGLRLIYFSYDVKMKEKGDIPEGYSVSREKKERFSLILESASTNQTSMYLCASSKDSPNEQFFGPGTRLTVL.